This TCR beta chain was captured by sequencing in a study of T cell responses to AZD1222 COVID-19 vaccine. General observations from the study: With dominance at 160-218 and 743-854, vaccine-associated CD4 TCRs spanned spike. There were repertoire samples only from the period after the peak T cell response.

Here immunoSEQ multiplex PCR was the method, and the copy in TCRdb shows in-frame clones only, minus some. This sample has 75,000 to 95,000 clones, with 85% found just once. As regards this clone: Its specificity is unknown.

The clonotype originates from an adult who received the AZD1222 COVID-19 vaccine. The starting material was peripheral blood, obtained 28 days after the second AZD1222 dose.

CDR3 protein: CASSQDGTSWETQYF. The CDR3 DNA is TGCGCCAGCAGTCAGGACGGGACGTCCTGGGAGACCCAGTACTTC. This chain links TRBV5-1 with TRBJ2-5, with D tentatively TRBD1 or TRBD2 (5 bases each). Trimming left V 5 bases short and J 5 bases short, with 19 bases between. Germline lookup yields CDR1 SGHRS and CDR2 YFSETQ. The CDR3 consists of 15 residues.